The clone carrying this T cell receptor beta chain was detected only a few times. The antigen is unknown. Trimming took off 0 bases at V and 1 base at J, with 18 bases between the two ends. CDR1 is DFQATT, CDR2 SNEGSKA, per germline (reference sequence). The CDR3 length is 17 residues. Unique molecular identifiers were carried by the TCR beta cDNA libraries. MiXCR, run by TCRdb on the PCR reads, gives a single entry per CDR3 protein. The sample has about 540,000 distinct CDR3 sequences, roughly 34% seen once. This sample stems from a study of post-analysis software for immune sequencing data. Whole-study results and caveats: With TRBV5-6, TRBV5-1 and TRBV20-1 included, about five TRBV segments were more frequent in patients than in controls.

The material sequenced was blood. The clonotype originates from a girl under 18 with multiple sclerosis. The V gene is TRBV20-1, the J gene TRBJ2-5; the D gene is possibly TRBD1 (6 bases). The DNA of the CDR3 is TGCAGTGCTAGAGATAGCCGCCGTGGGGACATCCAAGAGACCCAGTACTTC. Its translation is CSARDSRRGDIQETQYF.